What follows is one TCR beta chain and its context. The entry originates in a study of shared clonotypes between healthy human individuals. Assay: immunoSEQ multiplex PCR; the TCRdb copy retains only in-frame clones and omits some. The sample shows over 1.4 million clones, roughly 96% of them seen only once. The CDR3 extends over 15 amino acids. V shed 3 bases and J 6 bases; nucleotides not matched to a gene: 8. CDR1 is SGDLS and CDR2 is YYNGEE in the germline V gene. The clonotype comes from a young man in good health. Sequencing used naive CD4+ T cells sorted from blood. Subset reported: CD45RA+ positively selected. The V call is TRBV9, the J call TRBJ1-3, with 8 bases matching TRBD1. The CDR3 sequence: CASSGKTGGLNTIYF. For the CDR3, the DNA is TGTGCCAGCAGCGGAAAAACAGGGGGGCTAAACACCATATATTTT.